Below are 30 T cell receptor beta chains sequenced from a single sample in a study of Ad26.COV2.S vaccination and SARS-CoV-2 variants (dated by TCRdb to the early 2020s). Libraries were made using the immunoSEQ multiplex PCR assay. The clones in this table, taken by TCRdb from immuneACCESS, are in-frame only. Not every clone is retained; where verified, under half of the shortfall comes from an unresolved V gene, and the cause of the rest is unknown. This sample gives about 280,000 clones in total; over 75% of them show up just once. The ten largest make up roughly 3.5% of the sample. According to the study, the label for this sample's treatment or condition signals: over 15 received Ad26.COV2.S at low or high dose, single or two shots; several received placebo; per-sample allocation not given. For vaccine and placebo recipients, the sequenced repertoires came from samples collected on day 63 after the first injection.

Sequencing was performed on peripheral blood, taken in a trial of Ad26.COV2.S vaccine versus placebo. The receptors here all came from a person between 18 and 65 years old who received the Ad26.COV2.S COVID-19 vaccine or a placebo.

The chain employs TRBV5-1 and TRBJ2-5; D is undetermined. The V and J ends lost 2 bases and 5 bases respectively, with 10 bases between them. Germline assignment: CDR1 SGHRS and CDR2 YFSETQ. The CDR3 is 13 residues long. CDR3 region: CASSFREGETQYF. The DNA of the CDR3 is TGCGCCAGCAGCTTTAGGGAAGGCGAGACCCAGTACTTC.

The chain carries TRBV20-1 and TRBJ1-5; no clear D. Germline CDR1 is DFQATT and CDR2 is SNEGSKA (reference sequence). The CDR3 is 15 amino acids. V dropped 3 bases and J dropped 6 bases, with 18 bases sitting between them. The CDR3 here is CSASTDGVVSQPQHF. The CDR3, as DNA: TGCAGTGCTAGTACCGACGGGGTTGTGAGTCAGCCCCAGCATTTT.

The chain links TRBV11-2 to TRBJ1-2; D is possibly TRBD1 (5 bases). The CDR3 contains 16 residues. The germline V gene encodes CDR1 SGHAT and CDR2 FQNNGV. V was shortened by 6 bases and J by 5 bases, with 22 bases between the two germline ends. The CDR3 DNA is TGTGCCAGCAGGCCGGGTCTGGGACTGACAGAATATGGCTACACCTTC. Translating it yields CASRPGLGLTEYGYTF.

The J gene is TRBJ1-2, the V gene TRBV5-6; TRBD1 is a possible D gene (5 bases). The CDR3 consists of 13 residues. CDR1 SGHDT and CDR2 YYEEEE come from the germline V gene. The germline V and J ends were trimmed by 4 bases and 5 bases, with 12 bases remaining between them. This chain's CDR3 is CASSPDWGYGYTF. For the CDR3, the DNA is TGTGCCAGCAGCCCGGACTGGGGGTATGGCTACACCTTC.

The chain is built from TRBV7-8 and TRBJ1-1, with TRBD1 matching 7 bases. Germline V lookup: CDR1 SGHVS, CDR2 FQNEAQ. V shed 1 base, J shed 6 bases, and the junction held 14 bases outside the gene matches. The CDR3 is made up of 17 amino acids. The DNA of the CDR3 is TGTGCCAGCAGCTTAGGTGCGCCTCGACAGGGATTCCCTGAAGCTTTCTTT. It translates to CASSLGAPRQGFPEAFF.

The rearrangement joins TRBV6-1 to TRBJ1-4, with D hard to call. The CDR3 has 16 residues. Between the trimmed V and J ends, which lost 2 bases and 7 bases, there was a span of 17 bases. Per the germline V gene, CDR1 is MNHNS and CDR2 is SASEGT. The CDR3 DNA follows: TGTGCCAGCAGTGAATGGAGGTCGATGGCAGGTGAAAAACTGTTTTTT. Translated, it gives CASSEWRSMAGEKLFF.

The chain employs TRBV7-2 and TRBJ2-4; D gene ambiguous. This CDR3 region has 11 residues. V was trimmed by 5 bases and J by 7 bases, leaving 6 bases between them. The V gene's germline CDR1 is SGHTA and CDR2 FQGNSA. CDR3 amino acids: CASSKNNIQYF. For the CDR3, the DNA is TGTGCCAGCAGCAAAAATAACATTCAGTACTTC.

The V call is TRBV4-3, the J call TRBJ2-7; maybe TRBD1 (6 bases). The V end lost 1 base, the J end lost 1 base, and 11 bases lay between the germline ends. This CDR3 comprises 15 residues. Germline values: CDR1 LGHNA, CDR2 YSLEER. The CDR3 nucleotides read TGCGCCAGCAGCCAAGTGGGGACATCTTCCTACGAGCAGTACTTC. It is translated as CASSQVGTSSYEQYF.

This chain joins TRBV19 and TRBJ1-5; possible D gene TRBD1, 6 bases. Trimming took off 4 bases at V and 1 base at J, with 11 bases between the two ends. The CDR3 spans 15 residues. From germline, CDR1 is LNHDA and CDR2 SQIVND (reference sequence). CDR3 coding DNA: TGTGCCAGTAGTAGGGGCGGACAGAGCAATCAGCCCCAGCATTTT. It yields the protein CASSRGGQSNQPQHF. Full variable domain (rest looked up from reference TRBV19 and TRBJ1-5): DGGITQSPKYLFRKEGQNVTLSCEQNLNHDAMYWYRQDPGQGLRLIYYSQIVNDFQKGDIAEGYSVSREKKESFPLTVTSAQKNPTAFYLCASSRGGQSNQPQHFGDGTRLSIL.

The genes are TRBV10-3 and TRBJ1-1; no firm D call. CDR1 is ENHRY and CDR2 is SYGVKD in the germline V gene. CDR3 length: 13 residues. Trimming left V 7 bases short and J 2 bases short, with 11 bases between. CDR3 sequence reads: CAITTDKNTEAFF. The CDR3 nucleotides read TGTGCCATCACAACAGATAAAAACACTGAAGCTTTCTTT.

The rearrangement joins TRBV7-9 to TRBJ1-5; D might be TRBD1 (6 bases). This CDR3 spans 14 amino acids. V gave up 0 bases and J gave up 4 bases, with 7 bases separating them. The germline gives CDR1 SEHNR, CDR2 FQNEAQ (reference sequence). The CDR3 is CASSLAQGNQPQHF. CDR3 nucleotide sequence: TGTGCCAGCAGCTTAGCGCAGGGGAATCAGCCCCAGCATTTT.

The gene calls are TRBV2 and TRBJ2-7; the match to TRBD2 covers 10 bases. V shed 5 bases and J 6 bases; nucleotides not matched to a gene: 7. The CDR3 is 14 residues long. CDR1 is SNHLY, CDR2 FYNNEI, per germline. The CDR3 nucleotides read TGTGCCAGCAGTCCGCTAGCGGGAGTTTCCGAGCAGTACTTC. Its translation: CASSPLAGVSEQYF. Variable domain in full (rest from reference TRBV2 and TRBJ2-7): EPEVTQTPSHQVTQMGQEVILRCVPISNHLYFYWYRQILGQKVEFLVSFYNNEISEKSEIFDDQFSVERPDGSNFTLKIRSTKLEDSAMYFCASSPLAGVSEQYFGPGTRLTVT.

The V gene is TRBV5-6, the J gene TRBJ2-7; TRBD1 agrees at 7 bases. V shed 4 bases, J shed 1 base, and the junction held 2 bases outside the gene matches. The CDR3 extends over 13 amino acids. Germline V CDR1 and CDR2: SGHDT, YYEEEE. CDR3 in amino acids: CASSLGQSYEQYF. Here the CDR3 DNA reads TGTGCCAGCAGCCTGGGACAGTCCTACGAGCAGTACTTC.

This chain links TRBV3-1 (or the pseudogene TRBV3-2) with TRBJ1-6; no definite D call. The CDR3 is 14 amino acids. Germline V gene lookup returns CDR1 LGHDT and CDR2 YNNKEL (reference sequence). V was shortened by 0 bases and J by 11 bases, with 11 bases between the two germline ends. In nucleotides, the CDR3 is TGTGCCAGCAGCCAAGATAGGGCTGATACACCCCTCCACTTT. Encoded protein: CASSQDRADTPLHF.

V and J are TRBV13 and TRBJ1-5; possibly TRBD1 for D (5 bases). V was pared by 4 bases and J by 7 bases, with 14 bases between. The CDR3 length is 14 residues. The V gene's germline CDR1 is PRHDT and CDR2 FYEKMQ (reference sequence). The CDR3 DNA is TGTGCCAGCAGCTCAAGGGGAGTTGGACAGCCCCAGCATTTT. It translates to CASSSRGVGQPQHF.

The chain joins TRBV7-8 to TRBJ2-7; 7 nucleotides align to TRBD2. The CDR3 totals 14 residues. The germline V gene encodes CDR1 SGHVS and CDR2 FQNEAQ. V gave up 5 bases and J gave up 2 bases; unmatched junction bases: 6. CDR3 residues: CASSPQGGPYEQYF. The CDR3 nucleotides are TGTGCCAGCAGCCCGCAGGGAGGGCCCTACGAGCAGTACTTC.

The chain couples TRBV18 to TRBJ1-3; TRBD1 might be the D (6 bases). Looked up from germline, CDR1 is KGHSH and CDR2 is LQKENI. The CDR3 has 16 residues. Trimming took 1 base from V and 0 from J, leaving 10 bases between them. DNA for the CDR3: TGTGCCAGCTCACCACTGGGCAGGGGCTCTGGAAACACCATATATTTT. Its translation is CASSPLGRGSGNTIYF. The complete variable domain, with remaining parts taken from reference TRBV18 and TRBJ1-3, reads NAGVMQNPRHLVRRRGQEARLRCSPMKGHSHVYWYRQLPEEGLKFMVYLQKENIIDESGMPKERFSAEFPKEGPSILRIQQVVRGDSAAYFCASSPLGRGSGNTIYFGEGSWLTVV.

This chain connects TRBV6-6 to TRBJ2-7, with 9 bases aligning to TRBD1. Germline V lookup: CDR1 MNHNY, CDR2 SVGAGI (reference sequence). The CDR3 is 14 residues long. J gave up 1 base and V 6 bases, and 4 bases lay outside the gene matches. The CDR3 here is CASRGGQGSYEQYF. CDR3 bases: TGTGCCAGCAGGGGGGGACAGGGTTCCTACGAGCAGTACTTC.

The J gene is TRBJ1-1, the V gene TRBV9; D is undetermined. Germline V CDR1 and CDR2: SGDLS, YYNGEE. Trimming removed 0 bases at V and 11 bases at J, with 14 bases between. The CDR3 length is 13 residues. The CDR3 region is CASSVDQVSVAFF. DNA of the CDR3: TGTGCCAGCAGCGTAGACCAGGTCTCAGTCGCTTTCTTT.

The sample holds one count of this clone. The chain carries TRBV6-5 and TRBJ2-2, with 13 bases lining up with TRBD2. The CDR3 runs 16 residues. Germline lookup yields CDR1 MNHEY and CDR2 SVGAGI. The V gene end was trimmed by 3 bases and the J gene end by 7 bases; junction bases not matched to a gene: 5. CDR3 in DNA: TGTGCCAGCAGTTATGAACTAGCGGGAGGGGTCGGGGAGCTGTTTTTT. It codes for CASSYELAGGVGELFF.

This clone was found a few times. The V and J genes are TRBV3-1 (or the pseudogene TRBV3-2) and TRBJ2-7; no reliable D call. Trimming removed 4 bases from V and 4 bases from J, with 17 bases in between. The CDR3 is made up of 15 amino acids. Per germline, CDR1 LGHDT and CDR2 YNNKEL (reference sequence). CDR3 coding DNA: TGTGCCAGCAGCCGCCAAGGGTACTCCTTATACGAGCAGTACTTC. Protein: CASSRQGYSLYEQYF.

The genes are TRBV18 and TRBJ1-4; D possibly corresponds to TRBD1 (6 bases). V lost 3 bases and J 2 bases, leaving 13 bases between the germline ends. Germline CDR1 is KGHSH and CDR2 is LQKENI. The CDR3 runs to 16 residues. This chain's CDR3 is CASSPTLQGTNEKLFF. Here the CDR3 DNA reads TGTGCCAGCTCACCTACCCTACAGGGCACTAATGAAAAACTGTTTTTT.

V gene TRBV7-9 combines with J gene TRBJ1-2; no firm D call. V lost 2 bases and J lost 5, with 9 bases in between. CDR1 and CDR2 (germline): SEHNR, FQNEAQ (reference sequence). The CDR3 consists of 13 residues. The CDR3: CASSLIVGYGYTF. The DNA of the CDR3 is TGTGCCAGCAGCTTAATTGTCGGGTATGGCTACACCTTC.

The rearrangement uses TRBV5-4 and TRBJ2-4, with 8 bases lining up with TRBD2. The V gene end was trimmed by 2 bases and the J gene end by 5 bases; junction bases not matched to a gene: 6. The CDR3 loop spans 15 amino acids. CDR1 SGHNT and CDR2 YYREEE come from the germline V gene (reference sequence). The CDR3 protein is CASSFRAGGQNIQYF. CDR3 nucleotides: TGTGCCAGCAGCTTTCGGGCGGGAGGCCAAAACATTCAGTACTTC.

The V call is TRBV6-5, the J call TRBJ1-2; possible D gene TRBD1, 6 bases. V lost 6 bases and J 7 bases, leaving 15 bases between the germline ends. The CDR3 covers 13 residues. Germline CDR1 MNHEY, CDR2 SVGAGI. The DNA of the CDR3 is TGTGCCAGCAGGACGGACAGCCGAACTGGCTACACCTTC. Encoded protein: CASRTDSRTGYTF.

The chain couples TRBV3-1 (or the pseudogene TRBV3-2) to TRBJ1-1, with D hard to call. Trimming cost V 6 bases and J 4 bases, with 9 bases left between them. Germline V gene data show CDR1 as LGHDT and CDR2 as YNNKEL (reference sequence). This CDR3 is built from 12 residues. The CDR3 loop reads CASSLLGTEAFF. DNA for the CDR3: TGTGCCAGCAGTCTATTGGGCACTGAAGCTTTCTTT.

This clone was picked up one time. J is TRBJ2-7 and V is TRBV19, with D tentatively TRBD2 (5 bases). V lost 6 bases, J lost 3 bases, and 12 bases lay in between. CDR1 is LNHDA, CDR2 SQIVND, per germline (reference sequence). CDR3 length: 13 residues. CDR3 sequence: CASSPRTFYEQYF. The CDR3 DNA follows: TGTGCCAGTAGCCCTCGGACTTTCTACGAGCAGTACTTC.

This chain connects TRBV18 to TRBJ2-1; TRBD2 aligns across 11 bases. Germline V lookup: CDR1 KGHSH, CDR2 LQKENI. The CDR3 consists of 13 residues. The junction had 0 bases not matched to a gene; V was cut back by 2 bases and J by 9 bases. CDR3: CASSPGTSGEQFF. For the CDR3, the DNA is TGTGCCAGCTCACCAGGGACTAGCGGTGAGCAGTTCTTC. Using reference TRBV18 and TRBJ2-1 for the parts outside the CDR3, the full variable domain is NAGVMQNPRHLVRRRGQEARLRCSPMKGHSHVYWYRQLPEEGLKFMVYLQKENIIDESGMPKERFSAEFPKEGPSILRIQQVVRGDSAAYFCASSPGTSGEQFFGPGTRLTVL.

The rearrangement uses TRBV6-5 and TRBJ2-7, with a weak D call TRBD2 (6 bases). Trimming cost V 0 bases and J 2 bases, with 11 bases left between them. The CDR3 runs to 15 residues. CDR1 is MNHEY and CDR2 is SVGAGI in the germline V gene. The CDR3 spells CASSYSVRGTYEQYF. CDR3 nucleotides: TGTGCCAGCAGTTACTCGGTGCGGGGAACCTACGAGCAGTACTTC.

This clone came up once. V and J are TRBV2 and TRBJ2-1; no definite D call. Trimming shortened V by 5 bases and J by 7 bases, and 6 bases separated the two germline ends. From germline, CDR1 is SNHLY and CDR2 FYNNEI. The CDR3 spans 11 residues. For the CDR3, the DNA is TGTGCCAGCAGTAAGGAGAATGAGCAGTTCTTC. Residues: CASSKENEQFF.